This T cell receptor beta chain was sequenced for a study of shared clonotypes between healthy human individuals. Sorted-subset replicate PCR reactions were performed with about 210 ng DNA, corresponding to tens of thousands of T cell genomes. Assay: immunoSEQ multiplex PCR; the TCRdb copy retains only in-frame clones and omits some. The sample has over a million clones, around 78% seen once. V was pared by 5 bases and J by 6 bases, with 16 bases between. There are 14 residues in the CDR3. CDR1 is SGHTA and CDR2 is FQGTGA in the germline V gene. The TCR sequence derives from a man aged 18 to 30 in good health. Some clones in this sample may be carry-over from other donors' samples. The chain has TRBV7-3 and TRBJ1-1; unclear D gene. Sequencing was carried out using memory CD4+ T cells from PBMCs. The subset is: CD45RA-negative fraction. The CDR3 region has the DNA TGTGCCAGCAGCCTCCACACGGAGGCCGCTGAAGCTTTCTTT. Amino acids: CASSLHTEAAEAFF.